The 32 T cell receptor beta chains in this list originate from one sample, sequenced in a study of Ad26.COV2.S vaccination and SARS-CoV-2 variants. Documented treatment: roughly 18 received Ad26.COV2.S at low or high dose, single or two shots; roughly five received placebo; per-sample allocation not given. Day 63 following the first vaccine or placebo injection was when the samples were taken. Generated by immunoSEQ multiplex PCR, the TCRdb table keeps only in-frame clones and is missing some. The sample lists some 370,000 clones; about four fifths were seen once. The specimen comprised peripheral blood, sampled in a trial of Ad26.COV2.S vaccine versus placebo. All receptors derive from a person between 18 and 59 years old who received the Ad26.COV2.S COVID-19 vaccine or a placebo.

This clone was observed once. The V and J genes are TRBV6-5 and TRBJ2-6; either TRBD1 or TRBD2 may supply D (5 bases each). Germline V gene sequence: CDR1 MNHEY, CDR2 SVGAGI. Trimming cost V 2 bases and J 2 bases, with 7 bases left between them. This CDR3 has 15 residues. The DNA of the CDR3 is TGTGCCAGCAGTTACCAGGGAGCTGGGGCCAACGTCCTGACTTTC. Its translation: CASSYQGAGANVLTF.

The chain employs TRBV27 and TRBJ1-1; 8 positions match TRBD1. The CDR3 spans 14 residues. Germline-derived CDR1 and CDR2 are MNHEY and SMNVEV (reference sequence). V was pared by 5 bases and J by 1 base, with 3 bases of the junction left unmatched. The CDR3 DNA sequence: TGTGCCAGCAGTCCGACAGGGGCGAACACTGAAGCTTTCTTT. Translation gives CASSPTGANTEAFF.

This rearrangement joins TRBV4-3 to TRBJ2-5; D possibly corresponds to TRBD2 (5 bases). Looked up from germline, CDR1 is LGHNA and CDR2 is YSLEER. CDR3 length: 14 residues. V lost 0 bases and J 4 bases, leaving 9 bases between the germline ends. The CDR3 loop is CASSQEGRRETQYF. CDR3 sequence (DNA): TGCGCCAGCAGCCAAGAAGGGAGAAGAGAGACCCAGTACTTC.

The rearrangement links TRBV6-5 to TRBJ2-1; 10 bases align to TRBD2. Germline trimming cut 7 bases from V and 9 bases from J; bases unmatched to any gene: 12. The CDR3 extends over 15 amino acids. CDR1 and CDR2 from the germline V gene are MNHEY and SVGAGI. The CDR3 sequence: CASTLGLAGVSEQFF. For the CDR3, the DNA is TGTGCCAGCACTCTTGGGCTAGCGGGAGTAAGTGAGCAGTTCTTC.

The rearrangement uses TRBV6-2 or TRBV6-3 and TRBJ1-2; D gene uncertain. V dropped 2 bases and J dropped 8 bases, with 12 bases sitting between them. This CDR3 is built from 13 residues. CDR1 MNHEY and CDR2 SVGEGT come from the germline V gene. CDR3 DNA sequence: TGTGCCAGCAGTTACCCCTCGCAGGCGGGCTACACCTTC. It specifies CASSYPSQAGYTF.

This clone appeared once. J is TRBJ2-7 and V is TRBV6-6; tentative D call: TRBD2 (5 bases). Per germline, CDR1 MNHNY and CDR2 SVGAGI (reference sequence). V lost 6 bases and J 6 bases, leaving 9 bases between the germline ends. CDR3 length: 11 residues. DNA for the CDR3: TGTGCCAGCAGGGGAGTATCCGAGCAGTACTTC. Its translation: CASRGVSEQYF.

V and J are TRBV5-4 and TRBJ2-5; 12 positions match TRBD2. Per germline, CDR1 SGHNT and CDR2 YYREEE (reference sequence). The CDR3 has 15 amino acids. With V trimmed by 4 bases and J by 2 bases, 3 bases remained unmatched. CDR3 nucleotides: TGTGCCAGCAGCAGGACTAGCGGGGCGCAAGAGACCCAGTACTTC. Translating gives CASSRTSGAQETQYF.

This rearrangement joins TRBV10-3 to TRBJ1-2, with 7 nucleotides matching TRBD1. Trimming cost V 3 bases and J 4 bases; bases outside gene matches: 8. This CDR3 region has 15 residues. The germline gives CDR1 ENHRY, CDR2 SYGVKD. DNA for the CDR3: TGTGCCATCAGTGAAGGAAGGGGGCGCTTCTATGGCTACACCTTC. Encoded protein: CAISEGRGRFYGYTF.

This sequence joins TRBV30 and TRBJ2-3, with D uncertain. Looked up from germline, CDR1 is GTSNPN and CDR2 is SVGIG (reference sequence). The CDR3 is 13 residues long. V shed 4 bases and J shed 0 bases, with 8 bases lying between them. In DNA, the CDR3 is TGTGCCTGGAAGTCGTCTAGCACAGATACGCAGTATTTT. Residues: CAWKSSSTDTQYF.

The CDR3 nucleotides are TGCGCCAGCAGCCAACGCGTAACGGGGGACCTAGGCAATCAGCCCCAGCATTTT. Translating it yields CASSQRVTGDLGNQPQHF. The chain uses TRBV4-3 and TRBJ1-5, with D maybe TRBD1 (5 bases). Germline CDR1 reads LGHNA; CDR2 reads YSLEER. The V gene lost 2 bases and the J gene lost 2 bases, with 19 bases spanning the gap. The CDR3 length is 18 residues.

This chain connects TRBV2 to TRBJ1-1, with D possibly being TRBD1 (5 bases). Germline-derived CDR1 and CDR2 are SNHLY and FYNNEI. The CDR3 consists of 13 residues. V shed 2 bases and J shed 11 bases, with 15 bases lying between them. Written as DNA, the CDR3 is TGTGCCAGCAGTGAATCCTCGGGGGTGAGGGCTTTCTTT. Protein sequence: CASSESSGVRAFF.

CDR3 loop: CASSWGDRAGDTQYF. For the CDR3, the DNA is TGTGCCAGCAGCTGGGGGGACCGGGCCGGGGATACGCAGTATTTT. V gene TRBV5-6 combines with J gene TRBJ2-3; the D gene is possibly TRBD2 (6 bases). The CDR3 sequence is 15 residues long. Germline assignment: CDR1 SGHDT and CDR2 YYEEEE. The V gene lost 3 bases and the J gene lost 6 bases, with 17 bases spanning the gap.

This clone was seen a single time. The V gene is TRBV9, the J gene TRBJ2-2; TRBD2 aligns across 11 bases. Trimming removed 4 bases from V and 4 bases from J; junction bases left unmatched: 3. The CDR3 covers 15 residues. Germline V gene data show CDR1 as SGDLS and CDR2 as YYNGEE. The CDR3 coding sequence is TGTGCCAGCAGCAGACTAGCGGGAATCACCGGGGAGCTGTTTTTT. This codes for CASSRLAGITGELFF.

The chain couples TRBV5-1 to TRBJ2-1; D is unresolved. V was pared by 0 bases and J by 0 bases, with 7 bases between. Germline V gene data show CDR1 as SGHRS and CDR2 as YFSETQ. The CDR3 has 15 amino acids. This chain's CDR3 is CASSLGDPSYNEQFF. For the CDR3, the DNA is TGCGCCAGCAGCTTGGGCGACCCCTCCTACAATGAGCAGTTCTTC. The full variable domain, in which reference TRBV5-1 and TRBJ2-1 provide the parts outside the CDR3, is KAGVTQTPRYLIKTRGQQVTLSCSPISGHRSVSWYQQTPGQGLQFLFEYFSETQRNKGNFPGRFSGRQFSNSRSEMNVSTLELGDSALYLCASSLGDPSYNEQFFGPGTRLTVL.

The chain carries TRBV27 and TRBJ2-7; 7 positions match TRBD1. J lost 2 bases, V lost 6 bases, and 13 bases had no gene match. The CDR3 sequence is 16 residues long. Germline CDR1 and CDR2: MNHEY and SMNVEV (reference sequence). The CDR3 nucleotides are TGTGCCAGCAGCCCCTCTGTCGGGACAGTTACCTACGAGCAGTACTTC. It encodes CASSPSVGTVTYEQYF.

The rearrangement joins TRBV12-3 or TRBV12-4 to TRBJ1-5; perhaps TRBD1 as D (6 bases). This CDR3 has 13 residues. The V gene lost 5 bases and the J gene lost 4 bases, with 9 bases spanning the gap. CDR3 amino acids: CASSRQVNQPQHF. The CDR3 bases are TGTGCCAGCAGTCGACAGGTTAATCAGCCCCAGCATTTT.

The chain couples TRBV20-1 to TRBJ1-1, with 8 bases that match TRBD1. Looked up from germline, CDR1 is DFQATT and CDR2 is SNEGSKA (reference sequence). This CDR3 region has 14 residues. After removal of 5 bases from V and 0 bases from J, the junction contained 5 bases not matched to a gene. Here the CDR3 DNA reads TGCAGTGCTTGTGACAGGGGATTGAACACTGAAGCTTTCTTT. Protein sequence: CSACDRGLNTEAFF.

The CDR3 here is CATSRLGPGELFF. DNA of the CDR3: TGTGCCACCTCAAGGCTCGGCCCCGGGGAGCTGTTTTTT. This chain uses TRBV5-4 with TRBJ2-2; D gene unclear. Germline loops: CDR1 SGHNT, CDR2 YYREEE (reference sequence). Trimming left V 9 bases short and J 6 bases short, with 15 bases between. The CDR3 has 13 residues.

The chain links TRBV11-1 to TRBJ2-7; 9 nucleotides agree with TRBD1. Germline V gives CDR1 SGHAT, CDR2 FQDESV (reference sequence). Trimming at V came to 3 bases and at J to 2 bases, leaving 2 bases not matched to a gene. The CDR3 consists of 14 residues. DNA of the CDR3: TGTGCCAGCAGCTTCCGGGACAGGGCCTACGAGCAGTACTTC. As protein: CASSFRDRAYEQYF.

This chain links TRBV5-4 with TRBJ2-7; possibly TRBD1 for D (6 bases). The V gene lost 4 bases and the J gene lost 3 bases, with 20 bases spanning the gap. This CDR3 region has 16 residues. Germline values: CDR1 SGHNT, CDR2 YYREEE (reference sequence). The CDR3 spells CASSPYTIQGFYEQYF. The CDR3 region has the DNA TGTGCCAGCAGCCCTTATACTATCCAGGGGTTCTACGAGCAGTACTTC.

The chain joins TRBV5-1 to TRBJ2-7; D might be TRBD1 (6 bases). CDR1 and CDR2 from the germline V gene are SGHRS and YFSETQ. Trimming removed 9 bases from V and 2 bases from J, with 12 bases in between. The CDR3 has 12 residues. This chain's CDR3 is CATRGDTYEQYF. In DNA form, the CDR3 reads TGCGCCACCAGGGGCGACACCTACGAGCAGTACTTC.

The chain carries TRBV24-1 and TRBJ2-3, with TRBD2 as a possible D gene (7 bases). Germline CDR1 reads KGHDR; CDR2 reads SFDVKD. V dropped 5 bases and J dropped 3 bases, with 14 bases sitting between them. The length of the CDR3 is 15 residues. Here the CDR3 reads CATSAAGGPTDTQYF. Written as DNA, the CDR3 is TGTGCCACCAGTGCCGCCGGGGGGCCGACAGATACGCAGTATTTT.

The rearrangement uses TRBV5-1 and TRBJ2-7, with 7 positions matching TRBD1. With 4 bases clipped from V and 3 bases from J, the junction kept 7 bases outside the gene matches. This CDR3 contains 14 residues. CDR1 is SGHRS, CDR2 YFSETQ, per germline. CDR3 DNA sequence: TGCGCCAGCAGCGCTCCGGGACAGATCTACGAGCAGTACTTC. Amino acid sequence: CASSAPGQIYEQYF.

The chain joins TRBV7-8 to TRBJ2-2; weak D call: TRBD1 (6 bases). This CDR3 comprises 15 residues. Germline V gene lookup returns CDR1 SGHVS and CDR2 FQNEAQ. With 5 bases removed from V and 1 base from J, the gap between germline ends came to 11 bases. The CDR3 region has the DNA TGTGCCAGCAGCCCGGGACAAATGAACACCGGGGAGCTGTTTTTT. Translated: CASSPGQMNTGELFF.

V usage is TRBV11-1 and J usage is TRBJ2-1, with D unclear. Germline CDR1 SGHAT, CDR2 FQDESV (reference sequence). The CDR3 is 11 amino acids. Deletions cut 0 bases from V and 12 bases from J, with 6 bases between. The CDR3 DNA reads as TGTGCCAGCAGCTTAGCGGGCTCGCAGTTCTTC. This encodes CASSLAGSQFF.

This chain links TRBV4-1 with TRBJ1-4; D is perhaps TRBD1 (6 bases). Germline CDR1 and CDR2: MGHRA and YSYEKL. CDR3 length: 16 residues. Trimming left V 1 base short and J 7 bases short, with 16 bases between. The CDR3 protein is CASSQGWAIQGEKLFF. CDR3 bases: TGCGCCAGCAGCCAAGGGTGGGCAATACAGGGTGAAAAACTGTTTTTT.

The genes are TRBV29-1 and TRBJ2-3, with D perhaps matching TRBD2 (7 bases). The V and J ends lost 7 bases and 0 bases respectively, with 11 bases between them. The germline gives CDR1 SQVTM, CDR2 ANQGSEA. The CDR3 is 13 amino acids. DNA for the CDR3: TGCAGCGGGGAGGGGGGGAGCACAGATACGCAGTATTTT. Translating it yields CSGEGGSTDTQYF.

The chain has TRBV10-3 and TRBJ1-2, with unresolved D. The V gene lost 1 base and the J gene lost 8 bases, with 8 bases spanning the gap. The CDR3 totals 12 residues. The germline V gene encodes CDR1 ENHRY and CDR2 SYGVKD. The CDR3 protein is CAISELVGGYTF. CDR3 DNA sequence: TGTGCCATCAGTGAGTTAGTGGGAGGCTACACCTTC.

As to this clone: The same CDR3 also results from other DNA sequences found in this sample. The chain couples TRBV7-2 to TRBJ2-6; D possibly corresponds to TRBD2 (6 bases). Trimming shortened V by 3 bases and J by 0 bases, and 6 bases separated the two germline ends. This CDR3 is 15 amino acids long. Germline assignment: CDR1 SGHTA and CDR2 FQGNSA. In nucleotides, the CDR3 is TGTGCCAGCAGCTTCGGGGGCTCTGGGGCCAACGTCCTGACTTTC. The encoded protein is CASSFGGSGANVLTF.

This chain links TRBV3-1 (or the pseudogene TRBV3-2) with TRBJ2-5; D tentatively fits TRBD1 or TRBD2 (5 bases each). Trimming shortened V by 1 base and J by 2 bases, and 14 bases separated the two germline ends. The CDR3 length is 16 residues. The germline CDR1 and CDR2 sequences are LGHDT and YNNKEL (reference sequence). The CDR3 bases are TGTGCCAGCAGCCAAGGTGTGGTGGGGGTACAAGAGACCCAGTACTTC. Its translation: CASSQGVVGVQETQYF.

This sequence joins TRBV7-3 and TRBJ2-1; 7 positions agree with TRBD1. The J segment lost 12 bases and the V segment lost 5 bases, leaving 7 bases of the junction unmatched. The germline gives CDR1 SGHTA, CDR2 FQGTGA. CDR3 length: 12 amino acids. DNA of the CDR3: TGTGCCAGCAGCCCTACAGGGGAGCGGCAGTTCTTC. Translation: CASSPTGERQFF.

The CDR3 region has the DNA TGCAGCGTTGATCGGGACACTGAAGCTTTCTTT. Its protein product is CSVDRDTEAFF. The J gene is TRBJ1-1, the V gene TRBV29-1, with D unclear. The germline CDR1 and CDR2 sequences are SQVTM and ANQGSEA. Trimming took 3 bases from V and 3 from J, leaving 5 bases between them. The CDR3 totals 11 residues.